This TCR beta chain was found in a study of graft-versus-host responses after intestinal transplantation. The repertoire was sequenced with immunoSEQ multiplex PCR; TCRdb's copy has only in-frame clones and lacks some. The sample gives tens of thousands of clones, roughly nine tenths of which show up once; approximately 0.33% is in the top ten. The CDR3 runs 13 residues. Trimming took off 4 bases at V and 5 bases at J, with 12 bases between the two ends. Looked up from germline, CDR1 is SGHDT and CDR2 is YYEEEE. Concerning this clone: Its antigen is undetermined.

This chain joins TRBV5-6 and TRBJ1-1; D may be TRBD1 (5 bases). The TCR sequence derives from a human donor who received an intestinal transplant. The sequencing here drew on unstimulated CD4+ T cells sorted from spleen or lymph node cells, taken before intestinal transplant. The CDR3 DNA follows: TGTGCCAGCAGCCTCTGGGGGGGGACTGAAGCTTTCTTT. Amino acid sequence: CASSLWGGTEAFF.